What follows are 23 T cell receptor beta chains derived from one specimen sequenced in a study of blood T cell repertoires in COVID-19. TCRdb's copy holds only in-frame clones and misses some; the assay was immunoSEQ multiplex PCR. Among 250,000 or so clones, approximately 86% were seen once, and the ten largest hold about 8.6%. The sample consisted of peripheral blood. Receptors originate from a man aged 35 to 55 with active or convalescent COVID-19.

A word on this clone: A read error is likely, as this CDR3 ends without the conserved phenylalanine or tryptophan. The DNA is omitted, as the CDR3 cannot be located on it reliably, and the CDR3 follows TCRdb's listing. The chain combines TRBV21-1 with TRBJ1-1. TRBV21-1 is a pseudogene segment. Ends included, the CDR3 has 9 residues. This CDR3 is CASSNRDSI.

This rearrangement joins TRBV11-3 to TRBJ1-3; TRBD1 agrees at 9 bases. CDR1 is SGHNT and CDR2 is YENEEA in the germline V gene. J lost 8 bases, V lost 7 bases, and 3 bases had no gene match. The CDR3 covers 12 residues. DNA for the CDR3: TGTGCCAGCAATCGACAGGGGGACACCATATATTTT. It specifies CASNRQGDTIYF.

The gene calls are TRBV1 and TRBJ2-7; TRBD1 is the table's D call, not checked against the DNA. TRBV1 corresponds to a pseudogene. The CDR3 sequence is 17 residues long. For the CDR3, the DNA is TGCACCAGCAGCCAAGTCGACAGGGGTCCTGGGGACTACGAGCAGTACTTC. Translation gives CTSSQVDRGPGDYEQYF.

The chain has TRBV7-9 and TRBJ2-3; D may be TRBD2 (5 bases). This CDR3 has 13 amino acids. In germline, CDR1 is SEHNR, CDR2 FQNEAQ (reference sequence). The V end lost 7 bases, the J end lost 2 bases, and 10 bases lay between the germline ends. The DNA for the CDR3 is TGTGCCAGCAATCCGGGATTCACAGATACGCAGTATTTT. Residues: CASNPGFTDTQYF.

The rearrangement joins TRBV15 to TRBJ2-3, with TRBD2 matching 7 bases. The CDR3 contains 16 residues. Trimming cost V 8 bases and J 3 bases; bases outside gene matches: 14. Germline V lookup: CDR1 LNHNV, CDR2 YYDKDF (reference sequence). The CDR3 loop is CATGFLAAGETDTQYF. In nucleotides, the CDR3 is TGTGCCACCGGGTTCCTAGCGGCAGGAGAAACAGATACGCAGTATTTT.

The V call is TRBV2, the J call TRBJ1-1; D is uncertain. V was cut by 4 bases and J by 2 bases, with 5 bases left in between. The germline CDR1 and CDR2 sequences are SNHLY and FYNNEI. There are 12 residues in the CDR3. CDR3 protein: CASSVINTEAFF. CDR3 DNA: TGTGCCAGCAGTGTAATAAACACTGAAGCTTTCTTT.

J is TRBJ1-2 and V is TRBV18, with D unclear. The V gene lost 3 bases and the J gene lost 5 bases, with 16 bases spanning the gap. The CDR3 has 15 amino acids. Germline CDR1 and CDR2: KGHSH and LQKENI. The CDR3 reads CASSPTEAKAYGYTF. In nucleotides, the CDR3 is TGTGCCAGCTCACCTACGGAGGCAAAAGCGTATGGCTACACCTTC.

This chain links TRBV11-3 with TRBJ2-2, with D possibly matching TRBD1 (5 bases). Germline loops: CDR1 SGHNT, CDR2 YENEEA. V was shortened by 3 bases and J by 7 bases, with 12 bases between the two germline ends. The CDR3 has 14 amino acids. CDR3 residues: CASSFRELVGELFF. In nucleotides, the CDR3 is TGTGCCAGCAGCTTCAGGGAATTGGTCGGGGAGCTGTTTTTT.

The rearrangement uses TRBV6-5 and TRBJ2-1; a weak D match, TRBD1 (6 bases). The ends were cut back, 5 bases at V and 6 bases at J, with 11 bases in the middle. The CDR3 runs 13 residues. Germline V lookup: CDR1 MNHEY, CDR2 SVGAGI. Here the CDR3 DNA reads TGTGCCAGCAGTCCGACAGGCCTCAATGAGCAGTTCTTC. It yields the protein CASSPTGLNEQFF.

With respect to this clone: This sample also contains other DNA sequences that code for the same CDR3. This rearrangement joins TRBV7-9 to TRBJ2-2; D not resolved. CDR1 is SEHNR, CDR2 FQNEAQ, per germline (reference sequence). The CDR3 loop spans 12 amino acids. Trimming took 4 bases from V and 3 from J, leaving 3 bases between them. DNA for the CDR3: TGTGCCAGCAGCTCCTACACCGGGGAGCTGTTTTTT. This sequence encodes CASSSYTGELFF.

This clone was counted a single time. The J gene is TRBJ1-1, the V gene TRBV2; D is uncertain. Trimming left V 3 bases short and J 5 bases short, with 10 bases between. Germline CDR1 and CDR2: SNHLY and FYNNEI. The CDR3 has 13 amino acids. The DNA of the CDR3 is TGTGCCAGCAGTGAGGAGCGGTGGACTGAAGCTTTCTTT. It codes for CASSEERWTEAFF.

This rearrangement joins TRBV9 to TRBJ2-1; TRBD1 is a possible D gene (6 bases). Between the trimmed V and J ends, which lost 0 bases and 6 bases, there was a span of 19 bases. CDR1 is SGDLS, CDR2 YYNGEE, per germline. CDR3 length equals 17 residues. CDR3: CASSVGVTGLFGNEQFF. In DNA form, the CDR3 reads TGTGCCAGCAGCGTAGGTGTAACAGGGTTGTTTGGCAATGAGCAGTTCTTC.

CDR3 loop: CASSLVTHGYTF. CDR3 DNA sequence: TGTGCCAGCAGTTTGGTGACACACGGCTACACCTTC. The rearrangement joins TRBV28 to TRBJ1-2; D unclear. The CDR3 covers 12 residues. Trimming stripped 3 bases from V and 8 bases from J, with 10 bases between. CDR1 is MDHEN, CDR2 SYDVKM, per germline.

J is TRBJ2-2 and V is TRBV18, with 9 positions matching TRBD1. CDR3 size: 13 residues. J gave up 11 bases and V 3 bases, and 4 bases lay outside the gene matches. Germline lookup yields CDR1 KGHSH and CDR2 LQKENI. The DNA for the CDR3 is TGTGCCAGCTCACCGGGACAGGGCGCCGAGCTGTTTTTT. It translates to CASSPGQGAELFF.

CDR3 sequence (DNA): TGTGCCAGCAGCTTAGAACAGGCCTCGAACACCGGGGAGCTGTTTTTT. Its translation: CASSLEQASNTGELFF. The rearrangement uses TRBV11-2 and TRBJ2-2, with TRBD1 as a possible D gene (5 bases). The CDR3 spans 16 residues. In germline, CDR1 is SGHAT, CDR2 FQNNGV. The V end was cut by 0 bases, the J end by 0 bases, with 8 bases between.

Many counts were recorded for this clone. The CDR3 region is CATSSKERGNTEAFF. CDR3 in DNA: TGTGCCACCAGCAGTAAGGAGAGAGGAAACACTGAAGCTTTCTTT. This sequence joins TRBV15 and TRBJ1-1, with no clear D. V was clipped by 3 bases and J by 2 bases, with 13 bases between them. Germline CDR1 is LNHNV and CDR2 is YYDKDF (reference sequence). CDR3 length: 15 residues.

This chain connects TRBV11-3 to TRBJ2-7, with 11 bases matching TRBD2. This CDR3 has 15 amino acids. Trimming took 5 bases from V and 3 from J; bases not matched to a gene: 6. CDR1 SGHNT and CDR2 YENEEA come from the germline V gene. CDR3 coding DNA: TGTGCCAGCAGCGAAACCGGGACTAGCGGCTACGAGCAGTACTTC. It translates to CASSETGTSGYEQYF.

The rearrangement links TRBV4-1 to TRBJ1-2; D remains unclear. V lost 2 bases and J lost 3, with 19 bases in between. Germline V gives CDR1 MGHRA, CDR2 YSYEKL. CDR3 length equals 17 residues. CDR3: CASSQSRGTERDYGYTF. DNA for the CDR3: TGCGCCAGCAGCCAAAGTCGAGGTACAGAGCGGGACTATGGCTACACCTTC.

J is TRBJ1-1 and V is TRBV5-6; no clear D. The CDR3 sequence is 15 residues long. Trimming cost V 5 bases and J 3 bases, with 17 bases left between them. Germline CDR1 SGHDT, CDR2 YYEEEE. The CDR3 DNA reads as TGTGCCAGCAGTCGACGAGGTAATCGGGACACTGAAGCTTTCTTT. Translating it yields CASSRRGNRDTEAFF.

V and J are TRBV28 and TRBJ2-7; 10 nucleotides line up with TRBD1. The CDR3 consists of 15 residues. V lost 5 bases, J lost 2 bases, and 6 bases stayed unmatched. Germline V CDR1 and CDR2: MDHEN, SYDVKM. As DNA, the CDR3 is TGTGCCAGCAGTCCGACAGGGGGCGCCCCCTACGAGCAGTACTTC. Translation: CASSPTGGAPYEQYF.

The gene calls are TRBV28 and TRBJ2-2; D gene ambiguous. CDR3 length equals 13 residues. Germline values: CDR1 MDHEN, CDR2 SYDVKM. V was shortened by 6 bases and J by 5 bases, with 10 bases between the two germline ends. The CDR3 here is CASSFLRTGELFF. The CDR3 nucleotides are TGTGCCAGCAGCTTTCTACGGACCGGGGAGCTGTTTTTT.

The gene calls are TRBV5-4 and TRBJ1-4; 9 bases line up with TRBD1. Germline trimming cut 0 bases from V and 7 bases from J; bases unmatched to any gene: 4. Looked up from germline, CDR1 is SGHNT and CDR2 is YYREEE (reference sequence). The CDR3 has 15 residues. DNA for the CDR3: TGTGCCAGCAGCTTGGATCGGGACAGGGCTGAAAAACTGTTTTTT. It is translated as CASSLDRDRAEKLFF.

The chain is built from TRBV3-1 (or the pseudogene TRBV3-2) and TRBJ1-4; D uncertain. Germline V gene lookup returns CDR1 LGHDT and CDR2 YNNKEL (reference sequence). The CDR3 has 13 amino acids. The ends were cut back, 6 bases at V and 7 bases at J, with 12 bases in the middle. CDR3 sequence: CASSRGQIEKLFF. CDR3 nucleotide sequence: TGTGCCAGCAGTAGAGGGCAAATTGAAAAACTGTTTTTT.